Below are 20 T cell receptor beta chains sequenced from a single sample in a study of T cell repertoires in cytomegalovirus infection (dated 2019 in TCRdb). For sequencing, an Illumina HiSeq 1500 was employed. In-frame beta chains were kept once TCRdb had trimmed the public reads at Q25 with fastp and called clones with MiXCR. Each record represents a unique CDR3 protein, reported with the most common genes and DNA among its rows. The sample table shows about 310,000 distinct CDR3 sequences, and roughly a sixth are seen once. The top ten clonotypes cover more than 10% of the sample. The sequenced material came from PBMCs. Source of these receptors: a human donor in good health (CMV status not recorded). Some clones in this sample may be carry-over from other donors' samples.

This chain joins TRBV20-1 and TRBJ2-3, with 7 bases aligning to TRBD2. CDR1 and CDR2 (germline): DFQATT, SNEGSKA (reference sequence). V shed 3 bases, J shed 5 bases, and the junction held 5 bases outside the gene matches. CDR3 size: 13 residues. CDR3 sequence: CSARAGREDTQYF. DNA for the CDR3: TGCAGTGCTAGGGCGGGGAGGGAAGATACGCAGTATTTT.

Many counts were recorded for this clonotype. V is TRBV7-8 and J is TRBJ2-5, with 9 bases lining up with TRBD1. The CDR3 contains 14 residues. Germline CDR1 is SGHVS and CDR2 is FQNEAQ. V dropped 5 bases and J dropped 7; count of bases not matched to a gene: 8. CDR3 nucleotide sequence: TGTGCCAGCAGCCAGGGACAGGGATTCGGGACCCAGTACTTC. Translated, it gives CASSQGQGFGTQYF.

This clonotype was observed at least ten times. The chain uses TRBV7-2 and TRBJ2-1; 13 positions match TRBD2. Germline-derived CDR1 and CDR2 are SGHTA and FQGNSA. The length of the CDR3 is 13 residues. The J segment lost 15 bases and the V segment lost 6 bases, leaving 8 bases of the junction unmatched. CDR3 sequence reads: CASRSGTSGVAFF. In DNA, the CDR3 is TGTGCCAGCAGGTCCGGGACTAGCGGGGTAGCGTTCTTC.

This clonotype was observed a few times. The chain uses TRBV28 and TRBJ2-3; 10 bases align to TRBD2. The germline V gene has CDR1 MDHEN and CDR2 SYDVKM. Losses at the gene ends were 5 bases for V and 6 bases for J; bases not matched to a gene: 8. This CDR3 contains 15 residues. The CDR3 bases are TGTGCCAGCAGTGAACCTAGCGGGGGTAGCGATACGCAGTATTTT. Translated: CASSEPSGGSDTQYF.

V gene TRBV20-1 combines with J gene TRBJ2-5; D unclear. The V end was cut by 5 bases, the J end by 1 base, with 11 bases between. CDR3 length equals 13 residues. Germline-derived CDR1 and CDR2 are DFQATT and SNEGSKA (reference sequence). The CDR3, as DNA: TGCAGTGCTGCCCTCTTGGGCCAAGAGACCCAGTACTTC. Protein sequence: CSAALLGQETQYF.

This clonotype has ten or more counts. This sequence joins TRBV12-3 or TRBV12-4 and TRBJ1-1, with 9 bases matching TRBD1. Trimming took 6 bases from V and 4 from J; bases not matched to a gene: 6. CDR3 length: 14 amino acids. CDR3 sequence: CASRLTGGGTEAFF. The DNA for the CDR3 is TGTGCCAGCAGGCTGACAGGGGGTGGCACTGAAGCTTTCTTT.

This clonotype was seen many times. CDR3 in amino acids: CASSRTGAVQPQHF. As DNA, the CDR3 is TGTGCCAGCAGCCGCACAGGGGCGGTTCAGCCCCAGCATTTT. The chain is built from TRBV12-3 or TRBV12-4 and TRBJ1-5; 7 nucleotides align to TRBD1. V dropped 6 bases and J dropped 6; count of bases not matched to a gene: 8. CDR3 length: 14 residues.

This clonotype was counted a few times. The chain joins TRBV7-9 to TRBJ2-1; D is unresolved. Trimming left V 8 bases short and J 8 bases short, with 25 bases between. Germline V lookup: CDR1 SEHNR, CDR2 FQNEAQ (reference sequence). This CDR3 region has 16 residues. The chain's CDR3 is CASGLWSQARADEQFF. The CDR3 DNA sequence: TGTGCCAGCGGCCTCTGGTCGCAGGCGAGAGCCGATGAGCAGTTCTTC.

This clonotype was counted at least ten times. V gene TRBV28 combines with J gene TRBJ2-2, with 11 bases fitting TRBD2. CDR3 length: 17 amino acids. V was clipped by 4 bases and J by 1 base; unmatched bases: 5. Germline values: CDR1 MDHEN, CDR2 SYDVKM. This CDR3 reads CASSSPGLAENTGELFF. CDR3 coding DNA: TGTGCCAGCAGTTCACCGGGACTAGCGGAGAACACCGGGGAGCTGTTTTTT.

This clonotype was counted many times. CDR3 residues: CASSSTTWDTEAFF. DNA of the CDR3: TGTGCCAGCAGCTCGACGACCTGGGACACTGAAGCTTTCTTT. This rearrangement joins TRBV7-2 to TRBJ1-1; D is undetermined. The germline V and J ends were trimmed by 4 bases and 3 bases, with 12 bases remaining between them. The germline V gene has CDR1 SGHTA and CDR2 FQGNSA. The CDR3 has 14 amino acids.

This clonotype has a count of ten or more. The CDR3 bases are TGTGCCATCAGTGCGCAGTGGCAAGAGACCCAGTACTTC. Translating it yields CAISAQWQETQYF. V and J are TRBV10-3 and TRBJ2-5; D is undetermined. Trimming stripped 4 bases from V and 2 bases from J, with 8 bases between. CDR1 is ENHRY, CDR2 SYGVKD, per germline. The length of the CDR3 is 13 residues.

At least ten counts were recorded for this clonotype. This chain joins TRBV6-6 and TRBJ2-1; a weak D match, TRBD1 (7 bases). V was clipped by 5 bases and J by 8 bases, with 19 bases between them. The CDR3 is made up of 15 amino acids. In germline, CDR1 is MNHNY, CDR2 SVGAGI (reference sequence). The CDR3 bases are TGTGCCAGCAGTAGGAGGGGGACAGTGAAAGATGAGCAGTTCTTC. Protein: CASSRRGTVKDEQFF.

The chain uses TRBV28 and TRBJ2-3; the D is unclear. Germline V gives CDR1 MDHEN, CDR2 SYDVKM. V was cut by 7 bases and J by 6 bases, with 11 bases left in between. CDR3 size: 12 residues. CDR3 sequence: CASITMGDTQYF. The CDR3 nucleotides read TGTGCCAGCATAACAATGGGGGATACGCAGTATTTT.

This rearrangement joins TRBV4-3 to TRBJ2-7; 7 bases line up with TRBD1. J was trimmed by 4 bases and V by 0 bases; bases with no gene match: 12. There are 17 residues in the CDR3. Germline V gene data show CDR1 as LGHNA and CDR2 as YSLEER. CDR3 DNA: TGCGCCAGCAGCCAAGATACGGGTGTAGGGGGCCAATACGAGCAGTACTTC. It is translated as CASSQDTGVGGQYEQYF.

This sequence joins TRBV28 and TRBJ1-5, with TRBD1 identical over 7 bases. Trimming cost V 2 bases and J 7 bases; bases outside gene matches: 5. The CDR3 runs 14 residues. Germline V gene sequence: CDR1 MDHEN, CDR2 SYDVKM. In nucleotides, the CDR3 is TGTGCCAGCAGTTTAGGGACAGTGCGCCAGCCCCAGCATTTT. Protein sequence: CASSLGTVRQPQHF. The complete variable domain, with remaining parts taken from reference TRBV28 and TRBJ1-5, reads DVKVTQSSRYLVKRTGEKVFLECVQDMDHENMFWYRQDPGLGLRLIYFSYDVKMKEKGDIPEGYSVSREKKERFSLILESASTNQTSMYLCASSLGTVRQPQHFGDGTRLSIL.

Only a few counts were recorded for this clonotype. The rearrangement links TRBV15 to TRBJ2-5, with 10 bases lining up with TRBD2. Trimming at V came to 5 bases and at J to 1 base, leaving 4 bases not matched to a gene. CDR3 length: 15 residues. In germline, CDR1 is LNHNV, CDR2 YYDKDF (reference sequence). The CDR3 DNA sequence: TGTGCCACCAGCGGAAGCGGGGGGGTCCAAGAGACCCAGTACTTC. Residues: CATSGSGGVQETQYF.

The chain couples TRBV5-4 to TRBJ2-1; D perhaps matches TRBD1 (6 bases). The germline CDR1 and CDR2 sequences are SGHNT and YYREEE (reference sequence). This CDR3 contains 12 residues. The V and J ends lost 2 bases and 10 bases respectively, with 10 bases between them. This chain's CDR3 is CASSLTGFEQFF. CDR3 bases: TGTGCCAGCAGCTTAACAGGGTTCGAGCAGTTCTTC.

The chain combines TRBV5-4 with TRBJ1-3, with 8 bases that match TRBD1. CDR1 is SGHNT and CDR2 is YYREEE in the germline V gene (reference sequence). The V segment lost 5 bases and the J segment 4 bases; nucleotides outside the gene matches: 8. CDR3 size: 15 residues. CDR3 amino acids: CASSAGTGGGNTIYF. The CDR3 DNA is TGTGCCAGCAGTGCCGGGACAGGAGGGGGAAACACCATATATTTT.

This clonotype was picked up a small number of times. J is TRBJ1-5 and V is TRBV4-1; 10 positions match TRBD1. Germline CDR1 and CDR2: MGHRA and YSYEKL. The V gene end was trimmed by 5 bases and the J gene end by 1 base; junction bases not matched to a gene: 2. The CDR3 spans 15 residues. The CDR3 protein is CASSRDRGSNQPQHF. The CDR3 DNA reads TGCGCCAGCAGCAGGGACAGGGGAAGCAATCAGCCCCAGCATTTT.

The chain links TRBV5-1 to TRBJ2-7; TRBD1 matches 9 bases. CDR1 is SGHRS and CDR2 is YFSETQ in the germline V gene. This CDR3 comprises 14 residues. With 4 bases clipped from V and 5 bases from J, the junction kept 7 bases outside the gene matches. CDR3 DNA sequence: TGCGCCAGCAGCATCGGACAGGGGAAAGACGAGCAGTACTTC. Amino acid sequence: CASSIGQGKDEQYF.